What follows is one T cell receptor beta chain and its context. A multiplex PCR was run with 60 Vbeta primers and 13 Jbeta primers. Profiling relied on immunoSEQ multiplex PCR, and the TCRdb table lists in-frame clones only, not all of them. Of roughly 100,000 clones in the sample, 65% to 80% were seen once. These data belong to a study of cytomegalovirus exposure and HLA in healthy donors. The sequenced sample was PBMCs. The clonotype comes from a female donor in good health and CMV-seropositive.

The CDR3 DNA sequence: TGCGCCAGCAGTCCGACTAGCGGGGTCAGTAGTGAGCAGTTCTTC. Translated: CASSPTSGVSSEQFF. The chain is built from TRBV5-1 and TRBJ2-1; TRBD2 agrees at 11 bases. The CDR3 loop spans 15 amino acids. V shed 5 bases, J shed 9 bases, and the junction held 10 bases outside the gene matches. Germline lookup yields CDR1 SGHRS and CDR2 YFSETQ.